These 20 T cell receptor beta chains came from one sample sequenced in a study of T cells in Graves' hyperthyroidism and ophthalmopathy. The CDR3 regions of TCR beta were amplified from RNA transcripts. First-round RT-PCR with HTBI primers amplified the TCR CDR3 region. TCRdb analysed the multiplex PCR reads with MiXCR anew, one entry per CDR3 protein. This table has around 370,000 distinct CDR3 sequences, about 18% appearing once. Input material: blood. The receptor set was obtained from a man aged 18 to 35 with Graves' ophthalmopathy.

This clonotype was counted between two and nine times. The rearrangement joins TRBV18 to TRBJ2-4; the D is unclear. The germline V gene has CDR1 KGHSH and CDR2 LQKENI. Trimming took off 2 bases at V and 1 base at J, with 15 bases between the two ends. The length of the CDR3 is 17 residues. In DNA form, the CDR3 reads TGTGCCAGCTCACCAGGGATTAGTCCCGGGGCCAAAAACATTCAGTACTTC. Its translation is CASSPGISPGAKNIQYF. The full variable domain, completed using reference TRBV18 and TRBJ2-4, is NAGVMQNPRHLVRRRGQEARLRCSPMKGHSHVYWYRQLPEEGLKFMVYLQKENIIDESGMPKERFSAEFPKEGPSILRIQQVVRGDSAAYFCASSPGISPGAKNIQYFGAGTRLSVL.

This clonotype occurred a few times. The chain uses TRBV6-1 and TRBJ2-1; no reliable D call. Germline V CDR1 and CDR2: MNHNS, SASEGT. The CDR3 contains 14 residues. Trimming took off 5 bases at V and 9 bases at J, with 17 bases between the two ends. The CDR3 reads CASSYGLSFAEQFF. CDR3 in DNA: TGTGCCAGCAGTTATGGGCTCAGTTTCGCTGAGCAGTTCTTC.

This clonotype was recorded at least ten times. The CDR3 DNA sequence: TGTGCCAGCTCACCACCGAACCAGGGTTCCTACGAGCAGTACTTC. This translates into CASSPPNQGSYEQYF. This rearrangement joins TRBV18 to TRBJ2-7; tentative D call: TRBD1 (5 bases). Germline V lookup: CDR1 KGHSH, CDR2 LQKENI. This CDR3 comprises 15 residues. Trimming stripped 0 bases from V and 1 base from J, with 10 bases between.

This rearrangement joins TRBV6-2 or TRBV6-3 to TRBJ2-1; 7 bases agree with TRBD1. The CDR3 contains 16 residues. Per germline, CDR1 MNHEY and CDR2 SVGEGT. V lost 5 bases and J lost 2; bases outside the gene matches: 9. CDR3 protein: CASSNYRGVTYNEQFF. CDR3 in DNA: TGTGCCAGCAGTAATTACAGGGGAGTAACCTACAATGAGCAGTTCTTC.

This clonotype came up a few times. The CDR3 coding sequence is TGCGCCAGCCGGGAACCCTCCGGCTACGAGCAGTACTTC. It specifies CASREPSGYEQYF. The J gene is TRBJ2-7, the V gene TRBV5-1; D may be TRBD2 (5 bases). CDR3 length: 13 amino acids. Germline CDR1 reads SGHRS; CDR2 reads YFSETQ. V was cut by 7 bases and J by 3 bases, with 14 bases left in between.

In this sample, this clonotype turned up many times. This chain uses TRBV2 with TRBJ2-1; 9 nucleotides agree with TRBD1. Per germline, CDR1 SNHLY and CDR2 FYNNEI. With 4 bases clipped from V and 3 bases from J, the junction kept 7 bases outside the gene matches. The CDR3 totals 16 residues. Here the CDR3 reads CASSARTGVIYNEQFF. The CDR3 nucleotides are TGTGCCAGCAGTGCTCGGACAGGGGTAATCTACAATGAGCAGTTCTTC.

This clonotype was seen more than once but under ten times. The rearrangement joins TRBV10-3 to TRBJ2-7; the match to TRBD1 covers 8 bases. The CDR3 consists of 16 residues. The V gene's germline CDR1 is ENHRY and CDR2 SYGVKD. V dropped 2 bases and J dropped 4; count of bases not matched to a gene: 10. CDR3 coding DNA: TGTGCCATCAGTGAGGGCCTTGGACAGGGTGAATACGAGCAGTACTTC. As protein: CAISEGLGQGEYEQYF.

This clonotype was seen a few times. The chain has TRBV5-1 and TRBJ2-5; perhaps D is TRBD1 or TRBD2 (6 bases each). CDR1 and CDR2 (germline): SGHRS, YFSETQ. The V and J ends lost 2 bases and 2 bases respectively, with 13 bases between them. The CDR3 totals 15 residues. CDR3 in amino acids: CASSFKGGGQETQYF. For the CDR3, the DNA is TGCGCCAGCAGCTTTAAGGGGGGCGGGCAAGAGACCCAGTACTTC.

In its sample, this clonotype was seen many times. The chain is built from TRBV11-2 and TRBJ2-5; tentatively, D is TRBD2 (5 bases). CDR1 and CDR2 (germline): SGHAT, FQNNGV. The CDR3 contains 11 residues. V lost 6 bases to trimming and J lost 10 bases, with 12 bases between them. CDR3: CASSLGRGQYF. CDR3 in DNA: TGTGCCAGCAGTCTAGGACGGGGCCAGTACTTC.

This clonotype was recorded at least ten times. V gene TRBV3-1 combines with J gene TRBJ1-6; D uncertain. V was pared by 0 bases and J by 13 bases, with 13 bases between. The CDR3 runs 14 residues. Germline assignment: CDR1 LGHDT and CDR2 YNNKEL (reference sequence). The CDR3 is CASSQDRSSGPLHF. DNA of the CDR3: TGTGCCAGCAGCCAAGATCGGTCTTCGGGGCCCCTCCACTTT.

The chain employs TRBV6-1 and TRBJ1-2; perhaps TRBD1 as D (6 bases). The CDR3 is 14 amino acids. The germline V gene has CDR1 MNHNS and CDR2 SASEGT. V lost 8 bases, J lost 7 bases, and 20 bases lay in between. Written as DNA, the CDR3 is TGTGCCAGCCAAAGCCGGGGGGGGCGAGGTGGCTACACCTTC. Encoded protein: CASQSRGGRGGYTF.

This clonotype was observed many times. The chain carries TRBV28 and TRBJ1-6; 11 nucleotides match TRBD1. The CDR3 loop spans 14 amino acids. From germline, CDR1 is MDHEN and CDR2 SYDVKM. Trimming removed 6 bases from V and 13 bases from J; junction bases left unmatched: 8. Here the CDR3 DNA reads TGTGCCAGCAGCCCAGGGACAGGGGGTTTGCCCCTCCACTTT. Protein sequence: CASSPGTGGLPLHF.

The V call is TRBV12-3 or TRBV12-4, the J call TRBJ1-1; 7 bases agree with TRBD1. The V and J ends lost 5 bases and 9 bases, in that order; junction bases with no gene match: 9. CDR3 size: 13 residues. CDR3 in amino acids: CASSQQGKGKAFF. The CDR3, as DNA: TGTGCCAGCAGTCAACAGGGGAAGGGTAAAGCTTTCTTT.

This clonotype was seen many times. The chain recombines TRBV20-1 with TRBJ1-5; TRBD1 is a possible D gene (6 bases). The CDR3 is 14 residues long. In germline, CDR1 is DFQATT, CDR2 SNEGSKA (reference sequence). V lost 1 base, J lost 7 bases, and 14 bases lay in between. This CDR3 is CSARGRGGEQPQHF. The CDR3 DNA sequence: TGCAGTGCTAGAGGCAGGGGTGGTGAGCAGCCCCAGCATTTT.

Only one count was recorded for this clonotype. CDR3 DNA: TGTGCCATAACGCCGGACCCGGATGGCTACACCTTC. Translation: CAITPDPDGYTF. The gene calls are TRBV2 and TRBJ1-2, with no clear D. CDR3 length: 12 residues. Germline-derived CDR1 and CDR2 are SNHLY and FYNNEI. V was trimmed by 10 bases and J by 6 bases, leaving 15 bases between them.

The V gene is TRBV19, the J gene TRBJ1-2; the D gene is possibly TRBD1 (6 bases). Germline CDR1 is LNHDA and CDR2 is SQIVND (reference sequence). Trimming removed 5 bases from V and 3 bases from J, with 16 bases in between. CDR3 length: 15 amino acids. CDR3 loop: CASSSPRAGDYGYTF. In DNA, the CDR3 is TGTGCCAGTAGTTCCCCCCGGGCAGGGGACTATGGCTACACCTTC.

This clonotype occurred many times. This rearrangement joins TRBV10-3 to TRBJ2-7; 10 nucleotides line up with TRBD1. The CDR3 has 14 amino acids. In germline, CDR1 is ENHRY, CDR2 SYGVKD. V trimming: 8 bases; J trimming: 1 base; junction bases outside the gene matches: 5. CDR3 sequence reads: CAIGRQGASYEQYF. CDR3 DNA: TGTGCCATCGGGAGACAGGGGGCATCCTACGAGCAGTACTTC.

This clonotype occurred many times. The J gene is TRBJ2-7, the V gene TRBV7-9; 7 bases are shared with TRBD1. This CDR3 is 15 amino acids long. V lost 7 bases, J lost 3 bases, and 12 bases stayed unmatched. The germline V gene has CDR1 SEHNR and CDR2 FQNEAQ (reference sequence). CDR3 in amino acids: CASTSTRDSFYEQYF. The CDR3 nucleotides read TGTGCCAGCACCTCAACCCGGGACAGCTTCTACGAGCAGTACTTC. The full variable domain, in which reference TRBV7-9 and TRBJ2-7 provide the parts outside the CDR3, is DTGVSQNPRHKITKRGQNVTFRCDPISEHNRLYWYRQTLGQGPEFLTYFQNEAQLEKSRLLSDRFSAERPKGSFSTLEIQRTEQGDSAMYLCASTSTRDSFYEQYFGPGTRLTVT.

V and J are TRBV11-3 and TRBJ2-1, with 11 bases that match TRBD2. In germline, CDR1 is SGHNT, CDR2 YENEEA. CDR3 length equals 18 residues. The J segment lost 5 bases and the V segment lost 0 bases, leaving 9 bases of the junction unmatched. The CDR3 DNA reads as TGTGCCAGCAGCTTAGATGCCCACCTAGCGGGGGGACACAATGAGCAGTTCTTC. It yields the protein CASSLDAHLAGGHNEQFF. Filled out from reference TRBV11-3 and TRBJ2-1, the complete variable domain reads EAGVVQSPRYKIIEKKQPVAFWCNPISGHNTLYWYLQNLGQGPELLIRYENEEAVDDSQLPKDRFSAERLKGVDSTLKIQPAELGDSAVYLCASSLDAHLAGGHNEQFFGPGTRLTVL.

The V call is TRBV5-4, the J call TRBJ2-7; tentative D call: TRBD2 (6 bases). V lost 4 bases and J lost 6, with 14 bases in between. This CDR3 comprises 13 residues. CDR1 and CDR2 (germline): SGHNT, YYREEE (reference sequence). The CDR3 here is CASSPPGGAEQYF. The CDR3 coding sequence is TGTGCCAGCAGCCCCCCTGGAGGGGCCGAGCAGTACTTC.